Listed here are 11 T cell receptor beta chains from one sample, sequenced in a study of blood T cell repertoires in COVID-19. Only in-frame clones appear in the TCRdb table, and some are missing; sequencing was by immunoSEQ multiplex PCR. The table records roughly 29,000 clones, approximately 85% of them present only once. Source material: peripheral blood. These receptors came from a woman aged 80 or over with COVID-19, enrolled during active disease.

The chain uses TRBV6-6 and TRBJ1-2; 9 positions agree with TRBD1. Germline V gene sequence: CDR1 MNHNY, CDR2 SVGAGI (reference sequence). The V and J ends lost 6 bases and 5 bases, in that order; junction bases with no gene match: 7. The CDR3 runs to 14 residues. CDR3 coding DNA: TGTGCCAGCAGGGACACAGGGGGCTTGTATGGCTACACCTTC. Translating it yields CASRDTGGLYGYTF.

V and J are TRBV18 and TRBJ2-1; TRBD1 is a possible D gene (6 bases). The CDR3 loop spans 15 amino acids. CDR1 KGHSH and CDR2 LQKENI come from the germline V gene. The V and J ends lost 0 bases and 3 bases respectively, with 9 bases between them. The CDR3, as DNA: TGTGCCAGCTCACCACCGACCAGGGGCTACAATGAGCAGTTCTTC. Residues: CASSPPTRGYNEQFF.

The CDR3 loop reads CASTPWSGSGANVLTF. CDR3 nucleotides: TGTGCCAGTACCCCATGGTCAGGGTCTGGGGCCAACGTCCTGACTTTC. The gene calls are TRBV19 and TRBJ2-6; weak D call: TRBD1 (5 bases). V lost 7 bases to trimming and J lost 1 base, with 14 bases between them. Germline V gene data show CDR1 as LNHDA and CDR2 as SQIVND (reference sequence). The CDR3 contains 16 residues.

This clone came up once. The CDR3 here is CSAGRGNEQFF. DNA for the CDR3: TGCAGTGCTGGTAGGGGCAATGAGCAGTTCTTC. The V and J genes are TRBV20-1 and TRBJ2-1; maybe TRBD1 (5 bases). Trimming cost V 5 bases and J 6 bases, with 8 bases left between them. From germline, CDR1 is DFQATT and CDR2 SNEGSKA (reference sequence). There are 11 residues in the CDR3.

The rearrangement links TRBV30 to TRBJ2-1, with a tentative D call TRBD1 (5 bases). This CDR3 comprises 14 residues. Germline V gene sequence: CDR1 GTSNPN, CDR2 SVGIG (reference sequence). V was clipped by 0 bases and J by 4 bases, with 10 bases between them. The CDR3 sequence is CAWSVGHSYNEQFF. In DNA, the CDR3 is TGTGCCTGGAGTGTAGGACACTCTTACAATGAGCAGTTCTTC.

This chain connects TRBV19 to TRBJ2-2; 9 bases are shared with TRBD2. The junction had 7 bases not matched to a gene; V was cut back by 7 bases and J by 4 bases. There are 15 residues in the CDR3. CDR1 LNHDA and CDR2 SQIVND come from the germline V gene (reference sequence). CDR3 in DNA: TGTGCCAGTATTCTGGCGGGGGGGCCCACCGGGGAGCTGTTTTTT. Amino acids: CASILAGGPTGELFF.

The chain joins TRBV6-5 to TRBJ1-5; perhaps TRBD1 as D (5 bases). CDR3 length equals 14 residues. Trimming took 5 bases from V and 3 from J, leaving 11 bases between them. Germline V gives CDR1 MNHEY, CDR2 SVGAGI. CDR3: CASSPRQNNQPQHF. The CDR3 bases are TGTGCCAGCAGTCCCAGACAGAACAATCAGCCCCAGCATTTT.

V and J are TRBV20-1 and TRBJ1-4, with TRBD1 identical over 12 bases. Germline assignment: CDR1 DFQATT and CDR2 SNEGSKA (reference sequence). V lost 3 bases, J lost 5 bases, and 7 bases stayed unmatched. The CDR3 is 16 amino acids. CDR3 nucleotides: TGCAGTGCTAGTGTGGGACAGGGGGCATTGAATGAAAAACTGTTTTTT. Amino acids: CSASVGQGALNEKLFF.

The V and J genes are TRBV12-3 or TRBV12-4 and TRBJ1-5, with a weak D call TRBD1 (5 bases). V was shortened by 3 bases and J by 9 bases, with 9 bases between the two germline ends. CDR3 size: 12 residues. CDR3 coding DNA: TGTGCCAGCAGTTTTGGAGGGGTGCCCCAGCATTTT. Its translation: CASSFGGVPQHF.

This clone has a handful of counts. The chain employs TRBV7-9 and TRBJ1-1; D may be TRBD1 (6 bases). The germline V gene has CDR1 SEHNR and CDR2 FQNEAQ (reference sequence). V lost 4 bases and J lost 11, with 11 bases in between. There are 11 residues in the CDR3. The CDR3 reads CASSSVRGAFF. The CDR3 DNA is TGTGCCAGCAGCTCAGTCAGGGGTGCTTTCTTT.

J is TRBJ2-1 and V is TRBV2; a possible D gene is TRBD2 (7 bases). Trimming left V 2 bases short and J 15 bases short, with 29 bases between. Germline V gene lookup returns CDR1 SNHLY and CDR2 FYNNEI. The CDR3 is 17 residues long. CDR3 residues: CASSEQRGVRGPGLGFF. CDR3 nucleotides: TGTGCCAGCAGTGAACAAAGAGGCGTGCGGGGGCCAGGCTTGGGGTTCTTC.